These 27 T cell receptor beta chains were all obtained from the same sample, sequenced in a study of blood T cells in healthy people across ages. Primers used in a second PCR of about 6 to 11 cycles were a sample-barcoded 5' primer and a J-beta primer mix. In TCRdb, the 5' RACE reads were re-called with MiXCR into one record per CDR3 protein. The sample includes 540,000 or so distinct CDR3 sequences, around 48% of them seen just once. Sequencing used blood. These receptors came from a man older than 75 in good health.

This sequence joins TRBV12-3 or TRBV12-4 and TRBJ2-1; 11 nucleotides match TRBD1. V shed 6 bases and J 9 bases; nucleotides not matched to a gene: 1. This CDR3 is built from 12 residues. The CDR3 is CASRGQGGEQFF. In nucleotides, the CDR3 is TGTGCCAGCAGGGGACAGGGGGGTGAGCAGTTCTTC.

This clonotype was seen more than once but under ten times. The genes are TRBV9 and TRBJ2-7, with no clear D. Germline V gene lookup returns CDR1 SGDLS and CDR2 YYNGEE. This CDR3 is 13 amino acids long. V was clipped by 4 bases and J by 1 base, with 9 bases between them. The CDR3 DNA sequence: TGTGCCAGCAGCCCCCTTCATTCCTACGAGCAGTACTTC. Translated, it gives CASSPLHSYEQYF.

This clonotype was picked up many times. The chain carries TRBV7-9 and TRBJ2-1; the D is unclear. Trimming removed 6 bases from V and 5 bases from J, with 8 bases in between. The germline CDR1 and CDR2 sequences are SEHNR and FQNEAQ (reference sequence). The CDR3 length is 12 residues. CDR3 amino acids: CASSHSDNEQFF. CDR3 in DNA: TGTGCCAGCAGTCACAGCGACAATGAGCAGTTCTTC. Variable domain in full (rest from reference TRBV7-9 and TRBJ2-1): DTGVSQNPRHKITKRGQNVTFRCDPISEHNRLYWYRQTLGQGPEFLTYFQNEAQLEKSRLLSDRFSAERPKGSFSTLEIQRTEQGDSAMYLCASSHSDNEQFFGPGTRLTVL.

The chain carries TRBV6-5 and TRBJ1-1; D gene uncertain. The V and J ends lost 2 bases and 6 bases respectively, with 10 bases between them. The length of the CDR3 is 13 residues. Germline V lookup: CDR1 MNHEY, CDR2 SVGAGI. CDR3 DNA sequence: TGTGCCAGCAGTTACCGGTCGGGCCCTGAAGCTTTCTTT. As protein: CASSYRSGPEAFF.

The V gene is TRBV5-1, the J gene TRBJ1-1, with 7 bases aligning to TRBD1. V gave up 1 base and J gave up 3 bases; unmatched junction bases: 3. The CDR3 contains 14 residues. Germline lookup yields CDR1 SGHRS and CDR2 YFSETQ. The CDR3 DNA reads TGCGCCAGCAGCTTGAACAGGGGAGACACTGAAGCTTTCTTT. It is translated as CASSLNRGDTEAFF.

The V call is TRBV3-1, the J call TRBJ2-4; TRBD2 is a possible D gene (5 bases). The CDR3 spans 16 residues. Trimming removed 1 base from V and 3 bases from J, with 13 bases in between. Per the germline V gene, CDR1 is LGHDT and CDR2 is YNNKEL (reference sequence). The CDR3 DNA follows: TGTGCCAGCAGCCAAGGGGTCTACCGGGGCAAAAACATTCAGTACTTC. It is translated as CASSQGVYRGKNIQYF. The variable domain in full, completed from reference TRBV3-1 and TRBJ2-4, reads DTAVSQTPKYLVTQMGNDKSIKCEQNLGHDTMYWYKQDSKKFLKIMFSYNNKELIINETVPNRFSPKSPDKAHLNLHINSLELGDSAVYFCASSQGVYRGKNIQYFGAGTRLSVL.

The CDR3 DNA reads TGTGCCAGCAGCGTAAGTGCCTCAGGGGTGACTGAGACTGAAGCTTTCTTT. Translating it yields CASSVSASGVTETEAFF. The rearrangement joins TRBV9 to TRBJ1-1; D is perhaps TRBD1 (6 bases). Trimming took 1 base from V and 5 from J, leaving 21 bases between them. There are 17 residues in the CDR3. The V gene's germline CDR1 is SGDLS and CDR2 YYNGEE. Looking up the rest from reference TRBV9 and TRBJ1-1 gives the full variable domain: DSGVTQTPKHLITATGQRVTLRCSPRSGDLSVYWYQQSLDQGLQFLIQYYNGEERAKGNILERFSAQQFPDLHSELNLSSLELGDSALYFCASSVSASGVTETEAFFGQGTRLTVV.

The chain's CDR3 is CASRRDGTNEKLFF. The CDR3 region has the DNA TGCGCCAGCCGCCGGGACGGGACTAATGAAAAACTGTTTTTT. The gene calls are TRBV5-1 and TRBJ1-4; D perhaps matches TRBD1 (5 bases). The V end was cut by 7 bases, the J end by 2 bases, with 12 bases between. The germline CDR1 and CDR2 sequences are SGHRS and YFSETQ. The CDR3 contains 14 residues.

The table lists this clonotype with a few counts. J is TRBJ2-3 and V is TRBV4-2, with D possibly TRBD2 on 6 matching bases. V was pared by 4 bases and J by 4 bases, with 24 bases between. CDR3 length equals 18 residues. The germline CDR1 and CDR2 sequences are LGHNA and YNFKEQ. The DNA of the CDR3 is TGTGCCAGCAGCCCTTCAACCCGAGGACTACGTAAGGCAGATACGCAGTATTTT. It encodes CASSPSTRGLRKADTQYF.

As concerns this clonotype: The junction does not match germline at one end; this may be a read error. The chain is built from TRBV3-1 and TRBJ1-6; TRBD1 is a possible D gene (5 bases). There are 14 residues in the CDR3. Germline CDR1 and CDR2: LGHDT and YNNKEL (reference sequence). The CDR3 coding sequence is TGTGCCAGCAGCCAGGCCAGGGCGAATTCACCCCCCCACTTT. Amino acid sequence: CASSQARANSPPHF.

In its sample, this clonotype was seen once. The chain joins TRBV5-1 to TRBJ1-1, with TRBD1 identical over 11 bases. Looked up from germline, CDR1 is SGHRS and CDR2 is YFSETQ. The CDR3 sequence is 15 residues long. The junction had 4 bases not matched to a gene; V was cut back by 5 bases and J by 1 base. The CDR3 here is CASRSGQGANTEAFF. CDR3 DNA: TGCGCCAGCAGATCTGGACAGGGGGCGAACACTGAAGCTTTCTTT.

This chain links TRBV20-1 with TRBJ1-2, with 9 bases lining up with TRBD1. This CDR3 is 13 amino acids long. J gave up 1 base and V 6 bases, and 3 bases lay outside the gene matches. CDR1 is DFQATT and CDR2 is SNEGSKA in the germline V gene (reference sequence). CDR3 bases: TGCAGTGCCAAGACAGGGGGTAACTATGGCTACACCTTC. Its translation: CSAKTGGNYGYTF.

The gene calls are TRBV25-1 and TRBJ2-1; D call uncertain. TRBJ2-7 matches the DNA end more closely, so the J call is doubtful. The CDR3 runs 11 residues. Germline loops: CDR1 MGHDK, CDR2 SYGVNS. DNA for the CDR3: TGTGCCAGCAGCCACTACAATGAGCAGTACTTC. It yields the protein CASSHYNEQYF.

The chain uses TRBV27 and TRBJ1-1; the D is unclear. Germline V gene data show CDR1 as MNHEY and CDR2 as SMNVEV (reference sequence). Trimming left V 7 bases short and J 1 base short, with 10 bases between. This CDR3 comprises 13 residues. CDR3 in amino acids: CASNERQNTEAFF. The CDR3 DNA reads as TGTGCCAGCAACGAAAGGCAGAACACTGAAGCTTTCTTT.

V is TRBV9 and J is TRBJ2-2; perhaps TRBD1 as D (6 bases). The length of the CDR3 is 14 residues. Germline values: CDR1 SGDLS, CDR2 YYNGEE. V was pared by 4 bases and J by 6 bases, with 13 bases between. For the CDR3, the DNA is TGTGCCAGCAGCTTCACAGGGTTCCCCGGGGAGCTGTTTTTT. This gives the protein CASSFTGFPGELFF.

This clonotype was counted ten times or more. The chain recombines TRBV6-5 with TRBJ1-2; D is unclear. The CDR3 has 13 residues. From germline, CDR1 is MNHEY and CDR2 SVGAGI. With 5 bases removed from V and 6 bases from J, the gap between germline ends came to 13 bases. DNA for the CDR3: TGTGCCAGCAGTCGAGAGGCCGTCCATGGCTACACCTTC. It encodes CASSREAVHGYTF.

The V and J genes are TRBV7-9 and TRBJ2-2; tentative D call: TRBD1 (7 bases). The germline CDR1 and CDR2 sequences are SEHNR and FQNEAQ (reference sequence). CDR3 length: 15 amino acids. V was clipped by 4 bases and J by 4 bases, with 13 bases between them. CDR3 sequence (DNA): TGTGCCAGCAGCTCCCACAGGGGAGGCACCGGGGAGCTGTTTTTT. The encoded protein is CASSSHRGGTGELFF.

This clonotype was counted at least ten times. The chain couples TRBV5-1 to TRBJ2-1; D gene uncertain. The CDR3 consists of 14 residues. Per germline, CDR1 SGHRS and CDR2 YFSETQ. The V end lost 4 bases, the J end lost 9 bases, and 17 bases lay between the germline ends. The CDR3 DNA is TGCGCCAGCAGCCAAAGGGAAGTGGCCGGTGAGCAGTTCTTC. As protein: CASSQREVAGEQFF.

Only one count was recorded for this clonotype. One end of the junction does not line up with germline, which may come from a read error. The chain joins TRBV27 to TRBJ2-4, with 9 bases identical to TRBD2. The CDR3 runs 15 residues. The V gene's germline CDR1 is MNHEY and CDR2 SMNVEV (reference sequence). CDR3 residues: CASSFSVSGSNTQYF. Here the CDR3 DNA reads TGTGCCAGCAGTTTCTCCGTTAGCGGGAGCAACACTCAGTACTTC.

This clonotype was seen a handful of times. The rearrangement links TRBV7-9 to TRBJ1-5; D is undetermined. Germline V gene data show CDR1 as SEHNR and CDR2 as FQNEAQ (reference sequence). The V and J ends lost 5 bases and 4 bases respectively, with 15 bases between them. CDR3 length equals 15 residues. Here the CDR3 DNA reads TGTGCCAGCAGCGCCCCCGGAGGCTTTAATCAGCCCCAGCATTTT. Protein: CASSAPGGFNQPQHF.

This clonotype was counted many times. The V and J genes are TRBV29-1 and TRBJ1-2; D is undetermined. Germline V gene sequence: CDR1 SQVTM, CDR2 ANQGSEA. The CDR3 has 12 amino acids. Trimming pared 5 bases from V and 5 bases from J, leaving 12 bases between. CDR3 DNA sequence: TGCAGCGTTAACCAGAGGAATTATGGCTACACCTTC. Translated: CSVNQRNYGYTF.

The V gene is TRBV5-1, the J gene TRBJ2-3, with 8 bases that match TRBD2. The CDR3 consists of 16 residues. Germline V gene sequence: CDR1 SGHRS, CDR2 YFSETQ. Trimming cost V 3 bases and J 0 bases; bases outside gene matches: 6. The CDR3 DNA sequence: TGCGCCAGCAGCTCGGCGGCTAGCGGGAGCACAGATACGCAGTATTTT. It specifies CASSSAASGSTDTQYF.

Note on this clonotype: A much larger clone differs by one base, so this may be a read error. The gene calls are TRBV4-3 and TRBJ2-1; TRBD2 matches at 10 bases. TRBJ2-7 explains the end of the DNA better; the J call may be wrong. Germline V gene sequence: CDR1 LGHNA, CDR2 YSLEER. The CDR3 length is 17 residues. The CDR3 DNA reads as TGCGCCAGCAGCCTCGTTTTAGCGGGGGGTTCCTACAATGAGCAGTACTTC. This translates into CASSLVLAGGSYNEQYF.

This clonotype showed up many times. The rearrangement links TRBV6-2 or TRBV6-3 to TRBJ2-6; D is ambiguous. Germline V gene data show CDR1 as MNHEY and CDR2 as SVGEGT. This CDR3 has 13 residues. Trimming took off 0 bases at V and 3 bases at J, with 0 bases between the two ends. The CDR3 DNA is TGTGCCAGCAGTTACTCTGGGGCCAACGTCCTGACTTTC. This sequence encodes CASSYSGANVLTF.

This clonotype was found many times. CDR3 sequence reads: CASSLVKERSPLHF. CDR3 coding DNA: TGTGCCAGCAGTTTAGTCAAGGAGCGGTCACCCCTCCACTTT. V usage is TRBV6-5 and J usage is TRBJ1-6, with D uncertain. The germline V and J ends were trimmed by 4 bases and 10 bases, with 14 bases remaining between them. Germline V gene data show CDR1 as MNHEY and CDR2 as SVGAGI. The length of the CDR3 is 14 residues.

V usage is TRBV13 and J usage is TRBJ2-6, with TRBD1 as a possible D gene (5 bases). The V gene lost 5 bases and the J gene lost 1 base, with 9 bases spanning the gap. This CDR3 is built from 15 residues. The V gene's germline CDR1 is PRHDT and CDR2 FYEKMQ (reference sequence). This CDR3 is CASSPRQSGANVLTF. DNA for the CDR3: TGTGCCAGCAGCCCAAGACAGTCTGGGGCCAACGTCCTGACTTTC.

This clonotype was found a few times. The V gene is TRBV29-1, the J gene TRBJ2-5; D not certain. The J call may be wrong; the DNA end is better matched by TRBJ2-7. Germline CDR1 and CDR2: SQVTM and ANQGSEA. The CDR3 has 11 amino acids. The CDR3 nucleotides are TGCAGCGTTAGGGTCACCTACGAGCAGTACTTC. Encoded protein: CSVRVTYEQYF.